This record covers a single TCR beta chain. The sample comes from a study of cytomegalovirus exposure and HLA in healthy donors. The PCR had 60 Vbeta and 13 Jbeta primers. This table comes from immunoSEQ multiplex PCR, and its TCRdb copy is limited to in-frame clones, with some not included. This sample has 75,000 to 100,000 clones, with roughly 74% found just once. The sample was PBMCs. The TCR originated in a woman in her sixties or seventies in good health and CMV-seropositive.

The DNA of the CDR3 is TGTGCCAGCAGTTCGACCGGACCGGACTGGGGTGAAAAACTGTTTTTT. Amino acids: CASSSTGPDWGEKLFF. J is TRBJ1-4 and V is TRBV27; D unclear. The V end lost 4 bases, the J end lost 7 bases, and 19 bases lay between the germline ends. In germline, CDR1 is MNHEY, CDR2 SMNVEV (reference sequence). The length of the CDR3 is 16 residues.